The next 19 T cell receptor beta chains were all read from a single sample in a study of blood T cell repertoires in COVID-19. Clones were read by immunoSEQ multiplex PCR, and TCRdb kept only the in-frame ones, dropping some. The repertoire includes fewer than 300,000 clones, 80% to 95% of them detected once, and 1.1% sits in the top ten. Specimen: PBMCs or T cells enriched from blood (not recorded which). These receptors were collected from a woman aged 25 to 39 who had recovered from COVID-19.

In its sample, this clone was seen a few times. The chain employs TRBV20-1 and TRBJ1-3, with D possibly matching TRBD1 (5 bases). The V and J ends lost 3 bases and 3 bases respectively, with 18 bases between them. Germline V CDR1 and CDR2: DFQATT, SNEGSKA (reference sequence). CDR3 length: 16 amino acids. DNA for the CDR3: TGCAGTGCTAGTCTCACGGAGGGGCGTATTGGAAACACCATATATTTT. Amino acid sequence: CSASLTEGRIGNTIYF.

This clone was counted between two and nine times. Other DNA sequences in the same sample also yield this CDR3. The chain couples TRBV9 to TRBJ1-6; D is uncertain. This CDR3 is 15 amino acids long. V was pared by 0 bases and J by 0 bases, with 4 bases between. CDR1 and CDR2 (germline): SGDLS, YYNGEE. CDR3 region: CASSVGSSYNSPLHF. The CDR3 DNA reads TGTGCCAGCAGCGTAGGCAGCTCCTATAATTCACCCCTCCACTTT.

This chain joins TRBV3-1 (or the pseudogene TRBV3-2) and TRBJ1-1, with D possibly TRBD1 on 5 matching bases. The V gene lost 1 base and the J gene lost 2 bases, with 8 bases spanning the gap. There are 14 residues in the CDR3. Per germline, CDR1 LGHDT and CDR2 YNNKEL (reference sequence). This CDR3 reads CASSQVDRNTEAFF. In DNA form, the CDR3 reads TGTGCCAGCAGCCAAGTCGACAGAAACACTGAAGCTTTCTTT.

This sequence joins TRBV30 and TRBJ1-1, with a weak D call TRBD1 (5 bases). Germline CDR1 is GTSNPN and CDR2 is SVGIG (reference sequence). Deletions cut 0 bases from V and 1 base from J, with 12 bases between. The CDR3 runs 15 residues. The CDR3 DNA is TGTGCCTGGAGTGTGGGGGGTTTACGGAACACTGAAGCTTTCTTT. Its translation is CAWSVGGLRNTEAFF.

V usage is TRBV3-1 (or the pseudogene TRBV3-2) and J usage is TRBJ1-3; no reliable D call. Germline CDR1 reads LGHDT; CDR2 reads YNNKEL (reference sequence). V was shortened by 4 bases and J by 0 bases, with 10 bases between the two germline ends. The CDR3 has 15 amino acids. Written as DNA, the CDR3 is TGTGCCAGCAGCCGCGACAACTTCTCTGGAAACACCATATATTTT. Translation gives CASSRDNFSGNTIYF.

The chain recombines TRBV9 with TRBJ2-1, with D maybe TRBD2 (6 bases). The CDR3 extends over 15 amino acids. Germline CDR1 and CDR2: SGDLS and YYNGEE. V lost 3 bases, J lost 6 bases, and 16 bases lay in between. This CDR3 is CASSEGLLNGNEQFF. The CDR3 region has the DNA TGTGCCAGCAGCGAGGGACTCCTGAATGGCAATGAGCAGTTCTTC.

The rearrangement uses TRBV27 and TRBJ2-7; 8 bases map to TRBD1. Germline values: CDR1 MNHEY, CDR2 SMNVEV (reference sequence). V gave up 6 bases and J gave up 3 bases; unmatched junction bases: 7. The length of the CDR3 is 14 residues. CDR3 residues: CASRPGQVIYEQYF. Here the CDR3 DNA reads TGTGCCAGCAGACCGGGACAGGTGATCTACGAGCAGTACTTC.

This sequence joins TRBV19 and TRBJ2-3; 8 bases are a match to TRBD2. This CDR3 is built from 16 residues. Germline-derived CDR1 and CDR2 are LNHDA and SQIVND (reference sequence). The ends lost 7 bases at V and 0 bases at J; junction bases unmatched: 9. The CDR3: CASTPGGFPSTDTQYF. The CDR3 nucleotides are TGTGCCAGTACACCGGGAGGGTTCCCTAGCACAGATACGCAGTATTTT.

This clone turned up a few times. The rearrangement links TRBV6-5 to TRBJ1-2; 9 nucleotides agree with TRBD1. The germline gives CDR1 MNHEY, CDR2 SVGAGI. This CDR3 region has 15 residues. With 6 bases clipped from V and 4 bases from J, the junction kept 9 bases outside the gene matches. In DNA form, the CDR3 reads TGTGCCAGCAGACGAGACAGGGGGGATCCCTATGGCTACACCTTC. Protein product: CASRRDRGDPYGYTF.

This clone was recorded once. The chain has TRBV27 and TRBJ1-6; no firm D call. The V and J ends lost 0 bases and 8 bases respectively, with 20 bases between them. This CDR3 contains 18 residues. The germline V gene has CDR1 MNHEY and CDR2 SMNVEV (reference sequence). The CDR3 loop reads CASSLSNPSSGWDSPLHF. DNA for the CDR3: TGTGCCAGCAGTTTATCGAACCCCTCCAGCGGATGGGATTCACCCCTCCACTTT.

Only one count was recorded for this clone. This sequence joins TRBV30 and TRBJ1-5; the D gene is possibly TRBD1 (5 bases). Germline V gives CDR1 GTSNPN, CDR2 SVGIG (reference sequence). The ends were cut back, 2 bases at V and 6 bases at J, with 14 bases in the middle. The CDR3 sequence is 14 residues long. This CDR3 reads CAWSPAGGVQPQHF. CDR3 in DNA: TGTGCCTGGAGTCCCGCCGGGGGGGTTCAGCCCCAGCATTTT.

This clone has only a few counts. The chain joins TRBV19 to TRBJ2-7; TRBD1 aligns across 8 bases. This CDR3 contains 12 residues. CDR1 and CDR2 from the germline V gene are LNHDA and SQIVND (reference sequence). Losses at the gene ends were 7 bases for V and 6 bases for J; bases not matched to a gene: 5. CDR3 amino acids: CASTSDRGEQYF. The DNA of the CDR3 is TGTGCCAGTACCTCCGACAGGGGCGAGCAGTACTTC.

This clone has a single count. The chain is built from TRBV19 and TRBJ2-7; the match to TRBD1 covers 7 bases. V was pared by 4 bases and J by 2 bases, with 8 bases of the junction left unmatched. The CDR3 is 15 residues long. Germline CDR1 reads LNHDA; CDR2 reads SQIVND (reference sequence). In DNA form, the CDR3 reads TGTGCCAGTAGTACTACCGGGACAGCCCCCTACGAGCAGTACTTC. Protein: CASSTTGTAPYEQYF.

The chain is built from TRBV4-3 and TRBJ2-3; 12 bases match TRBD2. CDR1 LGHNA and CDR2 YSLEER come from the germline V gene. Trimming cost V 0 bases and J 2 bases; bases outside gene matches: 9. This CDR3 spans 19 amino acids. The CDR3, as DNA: TGCGCCAGCAGCCAAGAACAGGTACTAGCGGGAGGACCCACAGATACGCAGTATTTT. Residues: CASSQEQVLAGGPTDTQYF.

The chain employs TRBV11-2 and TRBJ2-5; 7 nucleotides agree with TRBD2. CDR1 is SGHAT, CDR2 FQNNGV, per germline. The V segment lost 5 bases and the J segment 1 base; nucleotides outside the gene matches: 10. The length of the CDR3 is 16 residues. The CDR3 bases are TGTGCCAGCAGCCTCCTTGGATCTAGCGGCCAAGAGACCCAGTACTTC. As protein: CASSLLGSSGQETQYF.

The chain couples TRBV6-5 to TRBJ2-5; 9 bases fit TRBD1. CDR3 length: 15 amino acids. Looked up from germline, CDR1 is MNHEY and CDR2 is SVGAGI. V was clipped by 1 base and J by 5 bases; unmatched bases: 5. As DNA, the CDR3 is TGTGCCAGCAGTTACTTGGACAGGGGTTGGGAGACCCAGTACTTC. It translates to CASSYLDRGWETQYF.

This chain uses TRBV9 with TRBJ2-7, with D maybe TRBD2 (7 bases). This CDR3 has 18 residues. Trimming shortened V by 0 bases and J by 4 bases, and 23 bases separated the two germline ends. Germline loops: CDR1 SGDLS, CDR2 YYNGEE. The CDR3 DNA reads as TGTGCCAGCAGCGTAGAAGGGGGGGTCTACGCGGGAGAATACGAGCAGTACTTC. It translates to CASSVEGGVYAGEYEQYF.

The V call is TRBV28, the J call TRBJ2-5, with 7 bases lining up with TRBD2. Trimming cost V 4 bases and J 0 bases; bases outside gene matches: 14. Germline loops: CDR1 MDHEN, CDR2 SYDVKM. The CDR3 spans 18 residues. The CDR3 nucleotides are TGTGCCAGCAGTTCAATCTATATCCCGGGACTACACCAAGAGACCCAGTACTTC. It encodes CASSSIYIPGLHQETQYF. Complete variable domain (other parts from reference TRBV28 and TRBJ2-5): DVKVTQSSRYLVKRTGEKVFLECVQDMDHENMFWYRQDPGLGLRLIYFSYDVKMKEKGDIPEGYSVSREKKERFSLILESASTNQTSMYLCASSSIYIPGLHQETQYFGPGTRLLVL.

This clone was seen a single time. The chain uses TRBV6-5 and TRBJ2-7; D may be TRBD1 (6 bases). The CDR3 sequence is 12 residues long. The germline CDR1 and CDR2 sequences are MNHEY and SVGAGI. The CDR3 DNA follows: TGTGCGGCAGGGGTTAGCTCCTACGAGCAGTACTTC. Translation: CAAGVSSYEQYF.